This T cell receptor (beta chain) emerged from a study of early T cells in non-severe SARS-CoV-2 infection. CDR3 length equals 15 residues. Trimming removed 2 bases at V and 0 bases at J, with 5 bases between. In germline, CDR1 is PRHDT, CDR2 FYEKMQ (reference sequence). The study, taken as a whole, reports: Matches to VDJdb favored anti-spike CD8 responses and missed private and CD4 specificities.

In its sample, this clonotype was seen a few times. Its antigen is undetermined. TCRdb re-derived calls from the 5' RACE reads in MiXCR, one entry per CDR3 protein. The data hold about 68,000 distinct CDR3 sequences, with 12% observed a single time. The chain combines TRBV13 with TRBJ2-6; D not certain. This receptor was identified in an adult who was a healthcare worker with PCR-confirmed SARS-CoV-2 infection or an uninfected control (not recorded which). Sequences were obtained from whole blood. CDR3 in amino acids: CASSLQRSGANVLTF. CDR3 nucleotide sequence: TGTGCCAGCAGCTTACAGCGCTCTGGGGCCAACGTCCTGACTTTC.